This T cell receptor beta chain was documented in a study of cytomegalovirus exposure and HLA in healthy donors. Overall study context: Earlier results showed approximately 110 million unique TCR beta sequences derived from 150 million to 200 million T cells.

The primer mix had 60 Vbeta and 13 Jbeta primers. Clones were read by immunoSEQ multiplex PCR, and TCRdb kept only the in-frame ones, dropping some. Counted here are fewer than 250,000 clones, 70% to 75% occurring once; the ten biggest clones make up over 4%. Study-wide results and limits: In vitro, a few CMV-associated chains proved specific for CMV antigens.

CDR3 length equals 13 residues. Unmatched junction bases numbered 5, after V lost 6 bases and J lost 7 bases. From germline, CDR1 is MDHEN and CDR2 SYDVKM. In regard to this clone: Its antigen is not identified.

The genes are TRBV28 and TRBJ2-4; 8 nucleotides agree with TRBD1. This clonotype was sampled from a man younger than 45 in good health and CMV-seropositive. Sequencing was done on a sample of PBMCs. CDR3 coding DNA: TGTGCCAGCAGGGGGACAGGTGGGAACATTCAGTACTTC. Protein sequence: CASRGTGGNIQYF.